These 9 T cell receptor beta chains came from one sample sequenced in a study of blood T cell repertoires in COVID-19. Profiling relied on immunoSEQ multiplex PCR, and the TCRdb table lists in-frame clones only, not all of them. The sample holds about 250,000 clones; 88% are singletons and the top ten take 1.3% to 1.5%. Sequences were obtained from peripheral blood. Receptor source: a man older than 75 with acute or convalescent COVID-19.

The chain has TRBV18 and TRBJ2-5; 11 positions agree with TRBD1. In germline, CDR1 is KGHSH, CDR2 LQKENI. The CDR3 totals 15 residues. The junction had 2 bases not matched to a gene; V was cut back by 2 bases and J by 3 bases. The CDR3 sequence: CASSPGTGGEETQYF. CDR3 nucleotides: TGTGCCAGCTCACCAGGGACAGGGGGGGAAGAGACCCAGTACTTC.

CDR3 sequence: CASSVGSGGEKLFF. CDR3 in DNA: TGTGCCAGCAGCGTAGGAAGTGGAGGGGAAAAACTGTTTTTT. This chain links TRBV9 with TRBJ1-4; D is unclear. Germline CDR1 and CDR2: SGDLS and YYNGEE. V lost 0 bases, J lost 8 bases, and 11 bases lay in between. The CDR3 length is 14 residues. The variable domain in full, with the rest retrieved from reference TRBV9 and TRBJ1-4, is DSGVTQTPKHLITATGQRVTLRCSPRSGDLSVYWYQQSLDQGLQFLIQYYNGEERAKGNILERFSAQQFPDLHSELNLSSLELGDSALYFCASSVGSGGEKLFFGSGTQLSVL.

This chain uses TRBV7-3 with TRBJ2-1; 9 bases agree with TRBD1. CDR1 and CDR2 (germline): SGHTA, FQGTGA. Trimming cost V 4 bases and J 5 bases; bases outside gene matches: 6. The length of the CDR3 is 15 residues. The CDR3 reads CASSSTGGPHNEQFF. The DNA for the CDR3 is TGTGCCAGCAGCTCTACAGGGGGCCCCCACAATGAGCAGTTCTTC.

The chain links TRBV9 to TRBJ2-7; D perhaps matches TRBD2 (6 bases). The CDR3 totals 16 residues. Germline V gives CDR1 SGDLS, CDR2 YYNGEE. The V end lost 0 bases, the J end lost 0 bases, and 13 bases lay between the germline ends. The CDR3 bases are TGTGCCAGCAGCGTAGCCCCAGAGACTAGCTCCTACGAGCAGTACTTC. It is translated as CASSVAPETSSYEQYF.

The chain has TRBV9 and TRBJ1-2, with a weak D call TRBD1 (5 bases). V gave up 4 bases and J gave up 8 bases, with 21 bases separating them. Germline loops: CDR1 SGDLS, CDR2 YYNGEE. The CDR3 totals 15 residues. DNA of the CDR3: TGTGCCAGCAGCCCACAGAGTTCAGGGCGGGGAGGCTACACCTTC. Translation: CASSPQSSGRGGYTF.

The chain couples TRBV4-2 to TRBJ2-7; TRBD1 matches 8 bases. The CDR3 consists of 14 residues. V dropped 4 bases and J dropped 4; count of bases not matched to a gene: 6. Germline CDR1 and CDR2: LGHNA and YNFKEQ. Here the CDR3 reads CASSLGQGSYEQYF. The CDR3 DNA reads TGTGCCAGCAGCCTCGGACAGGGTTCTTACGAGCAGTACTTC.

The chain combines TRBV6-2 or TRBV6-3 with TRBJ1-5; D gene unclear. CDR1 is MNHEY and CDR2 is SVGEGT in the germline V gene. There are 15 residues in the CDR3. V was shortened by 0 bases and J by 5 bases, with 11 bases between the two germline ends. The CDR3 bases are TGTGCCAGCAGTTACTCGGCCAGTTCCGATCAGCCCCAGCATTTT. Protein product: CASSYSASSDQPQHF.

The chain carries TRBV5-1 and TRBJ1-1, with D possibly TRBD1 on 5 matching bases. This CDR3 is built from 16 residues. The germline V and J ends were trimmed by 2 bases and 5 bases, with 19 bases remaining between them. Germline lookup yields CDR1 SGHRS and CDR2 YFSETQ. The CDR3: CASSLIPGHLGTEAFF. The CDR3 DNA follows: TGCGCCAGCAGCTTAATACCAGGACACCTGGGGACTGAAGCTTTCTTT.

The V gene is TRBV5-8, the J gene TRBJ1-5, with 8 bases lining up with TRBD1. Looked up from germline, CDR1 is SGHTS and CDR2 is YDEGEE. This CDR3 region has 16 residues. The ends lost 3 bases at V and 8 bases at J; junction bases unmatched: 13. The DNA of the CDR3 is TGTGCCAGCAGCTCCTACATATGGACAGGGAGGGAGCCCCAGCATTTT. Translating gives CASSSYIWTGREPQHF.